The next 29 T cell receptor beta chains were all read from a single sample in a study of blood T cell repertoires in COVID-19. Data came from immunoSEQ multiplex PCR; TCRdb stores just in-frame clones and leaves some out. The sample yields roughly 290,000 clones, about 83% seen once. Sequencing was carried out using PBMCs or T cells enriched from blood (not recorded which). The receptors shown here come from a woman in her thirties or forties who had recovered from COVID-19.

This clone came up a few times. The chain has TRBV28 and TRBJ2-1, with 8 bases lining up with TRBD2. Trimming removed 5 bases from V and 2 bases from J; junction bases left unmatched: 5. CDR1 is MDHEN, CDR2 SYDVKM, per germline. This CDR3 is built from 15 residues. The CDR3 coding sequence is TGTGCCAGCAGTGCTGTAGCGGGGCCCTACAATGAGCAGTTCTTC. It codes for CASSAVAGPYNEQFF.

This chain links TRBV7-2 with TRBJ2-2; D is possibly TRBD2 (6 bases). Trimming removed 5 bases at V and 6 bases at J, with 16 bases between. The CDR3 is 15 residues long. Germline V gene data show CDR1 as SGHTA and CDR2 as FQGNSA. The CDR3 loop reads CASSTDRSGAGELFF. CDR3 in DNA: TGTGCCAGCAGCACCGATCGTAGCGGAGCCGGGGAGCTGTTTTTT.

This clone was seen only once. The gene calls are TRBV15 and TRBJ1-6; no reliable D call. Germline lookup yields CDR1 LNHNV and CDR2 YYDKDF (reference sequence). CDR3 length equals 13 residues. Trimming left V 0 bases short and J 11 bases short, with 8 bases between. The CDR3: CATSRDPLTPLHF. The DNA of the CDR3 is TGTGCCACCAGCAGAGATCCACTTACACCCCTCCACTTT.

The V and J genes are TRBV11-2 and TRBJ1-2; 7 bases map to TRBD1. The CDR3 length is 15 residues. Looked up from germline, CDR1 is SGHAT and CDR2 is FQNNGV. The junction had 11 bases not matched to a gene; V was cut back by 4 bases and J by 6 bases. The CDR3 region has the DNA TGTGCCAGCAGCTCCCCGAAGACAGGGTTTCATGGCTACACCTTC. Amino acid sequence: CASSSPKTGFHGYTF.

This sequence joins TRBV2 and TRBJ2-7; TRBD2 agrees at 12 bases. The length of the CDR3 is 15 residues. Per the germline V gene, CDR1 is SNHLY and CDR2 is FYNNEI. Losses at the gene ends were 4 bases for V and 4 bases for J; bases not matched to a gene: 5. CDR3 residues: CASSGLAGAKYEQYF. DNA for the CDR3: TGTGCCAGCAGTGGACTAGCGGGAGCAAAATACGAGCAGTACTTC.

This chain joins TRBV5-1 and TRBJ2-1, with D perhaps TRBD2 (5 bases). Per germline, CDR1 SGHRS and CDR2 YFSETQ. The V gene lost 0 bases and the J gene lost 4 bases, with 11 bases spanning the gap. The length of the CDR3 is 15 residues. In DNA form, the CDR3 reads TGCGCCAGCAGCTTGGAGGGTGCGGGTTACAATGAGCAGTTCTTC. It codes for CASSLEGAGYNEQFF.

The genes are TRBV7-8 and TRBJ2-3, with 12 bases matching TRBD1. The CDR3 length is 18 residues. After removal of 4 bases from V and 4 bases from J, the junction contained 12 bases not matched to a gene. Germline CDR1 reads SGHVS; CDR2 reads FQNEAQ. The chain's CDR3 is CASSSGPAGTGGADTQYF. The DNA of the CDR3 is TGTGCCAGCAGCTCCGGACCCGCTGGGACAGGGGGCGCAGATACGCAGTATTTT.

The rearrangement uses TRBV28 and TRBJ1-1; TRBD1 matches 7 bases. Germline lookup yields CDR1 MDHEN and CDR2 SYDVKM. This CDR3 has 13 residues. Trimming cost V 5 bases and J 5 bases; bases outside gene matches: 5. The CDR3 DNA reads as TGTGCCAGCAGTCCGACAGGGCGAACTGAAGCTTTCTTT. This codes for CASSPTGRTEAFF.

This clone was detected only a few times. This chain joins TRBV5-1 and TRBJ2-3; D is possibly TRBD1 (5 bases). The V gene's germline CDR1 is SGHRS and CDR2 YFSETQ. There are 14 residues in the CDR3. Trimming took off 5 bases at V and 2 bases at J, with 12 bases between the two ends. Written as DNA, the CDR3 is TGCGCCAGCAGGCAGGCAGGGTCCACAGATACGCAGTATTTT. It yields the protein CASRQAGSTDTQYF.

This clone appeared once. The chain employs TRBV10-3 and TRBJ1-2; D uncertain. The V end lost 0 bases, the J end lost 6 bases, and 8 bases lay between the germline ends. This CDR3 is built from 13 residues. Germline V gives CDR1 ENHRY, CDR2 SYGVKD. For the CDR3, the DNA is TGTGCCATCAGTGAGTCACGCAGGAATGGCTACACCTTC. Residues: CAISESRRNGYTF.

The genes are TRBV6-5 and TRBJ2-2, with a possible D match to TRBD1 (5 bases). Trimming removed 8 bases at V and 4 bases at J, with 11 bases between. Germline V gene sequence: CDR1 MNHEY, CDR2 SVGAGI. This CDR3 is 13 amino acids long. The CDR3: CASWVGATGELFF. The DNA of the CDR3 is TGTGCCAGCTGGGTAGGGGCCACCGGGGAGCTGTTTTTT.

The V gene is TRBV7-9, the J gene TRBJ1-1; 8 nucleotides match TRBD1. The CDR3 has 17 residues. With 4 bases clipped from V and 0 bases from J, the junction kept 10 bases outside the gene matches. Germline values: CDR1 SEHNR, CDR2 FQNEAQ (reference sequence). CDR3 nucleotides: TGTGCCAGCAGCTCGGACAGGGCCCCCCTAATGAACACTGAAGCTTTCTTT. As protein: CASSSDRAPLMNTEAFF.

The chain recombines TRBV4-1 with TRBJ1-6; a possible D gene is TRBD1 (5 bases). The germline CDR1 and CDR2 sequences are MGHRA and YSYEKL. The CDR3 totals 15 residues. V was pared by 0 bases and J by 7 bases, with 10 bases between. The CDR3 reads CASSQDGALNSPLHF. The CDR3 coding sequence is TGCGCCAGCAGCCAAGATGGGGCGTTGAATTCACCCCTCCACTTT.

The table lists this clone with a count of one. The CDR3 DNA reads TGCGCCAGCAGTGAAATAGCGGGAGAGCGGTTCAATGAGCAGTTCTTC. This codes for CASSEIAGERFNEQFF. The chain employs TRBV10-1 and TRBJ2-1; TRBD2 agrees at 9 bases. From germline, CDR1 is WNHNN and CDR2 SYGVQD (reference sequence). The CDR3 is made up of 16 amino acids. Trimming cost V 3 bases and J 6 bases; bases outside gene matches: 9.

Turning to this clone: The same CDR3 can be traced to other DNA sequences in this sample. The chain joins TRBV12-3 or TRBV12-4 to TRBJ2-2; a possible D gene is TRBD2 (6 bases). This CDR3 is 13 amino acids long. Trimming removed 3 bases from V and 8 bases from J, with 10 bases in between. CDR3 sequence reads: CASSFSGGGELFF. The DNA of the CDR3 is TGTGCCAGCAGTTTTTCCGGGGGAGGGGAGCTGTTTTTT.

DNA of the CDR3: TGTGCCAGCAGCTACACGGGCGAGCAGTACTTC. Its protein product is CASSYTGEQYF. The chain links TRBV3-1 (or the pseudogene TRBV3-2) to TRBJ2-7, with unresolved D. This CDR3 spans 11 amino acids. Between the trimmed V and J ends, which lost 5 bases and 6 bases, there was a span of 8 bases. Germline-derived CDR1 and CDR2 are LGHDT and YNNKEL (reference sequence).

The chain combines TRBV20-1 with TRBJ1-2; perhaps TRBD1 as D (6 bases). V shed 3 bases and J shed 7 bases, with 15 bases lying between them. Germline CDR1 reads DFQATT; CDR2 reads SNEGSKA (reference sequence). The CDR3 spans 13 residues. The CDR3 spells CSASSGASGGYTF. The CDR3 DNA reads as TGCAGTGCTAGTTCAGGGGCGTCTGGTGGCTACACCTTC.

This chain uses TRBV18 with TRBJ2-7, with 7 bases lining up with TRBD1. Germline-derived CDR1 and CDR2 are KGHSH and LQKENI. J was trimmed by 1 base and V by 2 bases; bases with no gene match: 2. The CDR3 has 14 residues. The CDR3 loop reads CASSPEGQSYEQYF. In DNA, the CDR3 is TGTGCCAGCTCACCAGAGGGACAGTCCTACGAGCAGTACTTC.

V and J are TRBV19 and TRBJ1-1, with a possible D match to TRBD1 (6 bases). Germline V gives CDR1 LNHDA, CDR2 SQIVND (reference sequence). Trimming pared 5 bases from V and 2 bases from J, leaving 9 bases between. The CDR3 runs 13 residues. CDR3 protein: CASSDRINTEAFF. CDR3 bases: TGTGCCAGTAGTGACAGGATTAACACTGAAGCTTTCTTT.

V usage is TRBV11-2 and J usage is TRBJ1-2; TRBD1 matches at 8 bases. Looked up from germline, CDR1 is SGHAT and CDR2 is FQNNGV. This CDR3 comprises 14 residues. The J segment lost 4 bases and the V segment lost 3 bases, leaving 4 bases of the junction unmatched. CDR3 protein: CASSFLGQGYGYTF. The CDR3 DNA reads as TGTGCCAGCAGCTTCCTTGGACAGGGCTATGGCTACACCTTC.

This clone appeared a single time. The chain carries TRBV6-2 or TRBV6-3 and TRBJ2-1; 11 nucleotides agree with TRBD2. There are 15 residues in the CDR3. Trimming took 4 bases from V and 7 from J; bases not matched to a gene: 6. From germline, CDR1 is MNHEY and CDR2 SVGEGT. CDR3 amino acids: CASSLAGGPRNEQFF. The DNA for the CDR3 is TGTGCCAGCAGTTTAGCGGGAGGGCCCAGGAATGAGCAGTTCTTC.

The V gene is TRBV27, the J gene TRBJ2-1, with 7 bases matching TRBD1. Germline V CDR1 and CDR2: MNHEY, SMNVEV (reference sequence). CDR3 length: 14 residues. After removal of 8 bases from V and 3 bases from J, the junction contained 7 bases not matched to a gene. CDR3 nucleotides: TGTGCCAGCGGGGGACAGACAGACTACAATGAGCAGTTCTTC. This translates into CASGGQTDYNEQFF.

This chain links TRBV11-2 with TRBJ2-5; 14 positions match TRBD2. Germline values: CDR1 SGHAT, CDR2 FQNNGV. Germline trimming cut 2 bases from V and 4 bases from J; bases unmatched to any gene: 12. The CDR3 is made up of 19 amino acids. The CDR3 loop is CASSLSGTSGSKRGETQYF. The CDR3 DNA follows: TGTGCCAGCAGCTTATCGGGGACTAGCGGGAGTAAGCGGGGAGAGACCCAGTACTTC.

The V gene is TRBV19, the J gene TRBJ1-5; TRBD1 matches at 9 bases. CDR1 and CDR2 from the germline V gene are LNHDA and SQIVND (reference sequence). V trimming: 5 bases; J trimming: 2 bases; junction bases outside the gene matches: 13. The CDR3 extends over 18 amino acids. The chain's CDR3 is CASSVPRQGGRGNQPQHF. CDR3 sequence (DNA): TGTGCCAGTAGTGTTCCACGACAGGGGGGAAGGGGCAATCAGCCCCAGCATTTT. The whole variable domain, filled in from reference TRBV19 and TRBJ1-5, reads DGGITQSPKYLFRKEGQNVTLSCEQNLNHDAMYWYRQDPGQGLRLIYYSQIVNDFQKGDIAEGYSVSREKKESFPLTVTSAQKNPTAFYLCASSVPRQGGRGNQPQHFGDGTRLSIL.

The J gene is TRBJ2-5, the V gene TRBV6-5; D is ambiguous. The ends were cut back, 6 bases at V and 1 base at J, with 3 bases in the middle. This CDR3 contains 11 residues. CDR1 MNHEY and CDR2 SVGAGI come from the germline V gene. CDR3 residues: CASSLQETQYF. As DNA, the CDR3 is TGTGCCAGCAGCCTCCAAGAGACCCAGTACTTC.

The chain is built from TRBV24-1 and TRBJ2-2; the match to TRBD2 covers 7 bases. Germline lookup yields CDR1 KGHDR and CDR2 SFDVKD. This CDR3 is built from 18 residues. With 2 bases clipped from V and 0 bases from J, the junction kept 8 bases outside the gene matches. The CDR3 nucleotides read TGTGCCACCAGTGATTGGGGGGGGAACGGGGCGAACACCGGGGAGCTGTTTTTT. As protein: CATSDWGGNGANTGELFF.

The CDR3 reads CASRSTSGSSYEQYF. As DNA, the CDR3 is TGTGCCAGCCGTTCGACTAGCGGGAGCTCCTACGAGCAGTACTTC. V is TRBV3-1 (or the pseudogene TRBV3-2) and J is TRBJ2-7, with 12 bases that match TRBD2. CDR1 is LGHDT and CDR2 is YNNKEL in the germline V gene (reference sequence). The J segment lost 0 bases and the V segment lost 8 bases, leaving 5 bases of the junction unmatched. CDR3 length equals 15 residues.

This clone showed up just once. CDR3 region: CASSPREGEKLFF. In DNA form, the CDR3 reads TGTGCCAGCAGTCCCCGCGAGGGTGAAAAACTGTTTTTT. The chain recombines TRBV27 with TRBJ1-4; D call uncertain. The CDR3 extends over 13 amino acids. The V end was cut by 5 bases, the J end by 7 bases, with 11 bases between. CDR1 and CDR2 (germline): MNHEY, SMNVEV (reference sequence). The whole variable domain, remainder taken from reference TRBV27 and TRBJ1-4, is EAQVTQNPRYLITVTGKKLTVTCSQNMNHEYMSWYRQDPGLGLRQIYYSMNVEVTDKGDVPEGYKVSRKEKRNFPLILESPSPNQTSLYFCASSPREGEKLFFGSGTQLSVL.

The rearrangement links TRBV5-1 to TRBJ2-3, with TRBD2 identical over 13 bases. V lost 0 bases to trimming and J lost 5 bases; unmatched junction nucleotides: 3. This CDR3 has 16 residues. Germline lookup yields CDR1 SGHRS and CDR2 YFSETQ. In DNA, the CDR3 is TGCGCCAGCAGCTTGGGGACTAGCGGGAGTGGAGATACGCAGTATTTT. Encoded protein: CASSLGTSGSGDTQYF.